The source of this T cell receptor (beta chain) is a study of blood T cells in healthy people across ages. Notes on the study in general: Estimates based on one million T cells were treated as lower bounds.

CDR3 length equals 13 residues. The germline V gene has CDR1 MDHEN and CDR2 SYDVKM. No fewer than 6 million PBMCs went into each sample. A sample-barcoded 5' primer and a J-beta primer mix were used in a second PCR of roughly 7 to 11 cycles. Each of the samples gave a minimum of 2.5 million paired-end reads that contained CDR3. One entry per CDR3 protein results from TCRdb running MiXCR on the 5' RACE reads. There are 800,000 to 950,000 distinct CDR3 sequences in the sample; about 34% occur only once, and 10% to 15% lies in the top ten. Points on this clonotype: The antigen is not known.

V gene TRBV28 combines with J gene TRBJ2-5; D may correspond to TRBD1 or TRBD2 (5 bases each). The tail of the sequence fits TRBJ2-7 better, so the J call may be wrong. Sequencing used blood. This TCR was recovered from a man between 18 and 29 years old in good health. The chain's CDR3 is CASRPGSPYEQYF. The CDR3 region has the DNA TGTGCCAGCAGACCAGGGAGCCCCTACGAGCAGTACTTC.